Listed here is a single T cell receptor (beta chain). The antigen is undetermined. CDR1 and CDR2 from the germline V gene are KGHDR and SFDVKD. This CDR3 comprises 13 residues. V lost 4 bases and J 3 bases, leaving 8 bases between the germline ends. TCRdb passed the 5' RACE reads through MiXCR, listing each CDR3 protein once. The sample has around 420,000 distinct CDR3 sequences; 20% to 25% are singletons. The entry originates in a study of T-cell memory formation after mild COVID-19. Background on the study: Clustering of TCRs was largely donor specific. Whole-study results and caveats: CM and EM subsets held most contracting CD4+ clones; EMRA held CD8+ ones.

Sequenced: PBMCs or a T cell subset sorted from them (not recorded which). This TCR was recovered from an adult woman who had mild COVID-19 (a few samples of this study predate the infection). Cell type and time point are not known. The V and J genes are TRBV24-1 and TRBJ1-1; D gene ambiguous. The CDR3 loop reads CATSDFRDTEAFF. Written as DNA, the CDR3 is TGTGCCACCAGTGACTTCCGGGACACTGAAGCTTTCTTT.